The present T cell receptor (beta chain) was sequenced within a study of T cell repertoires in cytomegalovirus infection. Across the whole study: Through public TCR beta signatures, both CMV infection and matching HLA type were indicated.

Germline V gives CDR1 DFQATT, CDR2 SNEGSKA (reference sequence). V dropped 3 bases and J dropped 4; count of bases not matched to a gene: 21. This CDR3 has 19 residues. Study results and limitations: Ex vivo responses were dominated by HLA-C-restricted CMV-specific TCR beta clonotypes.

TCRdb reprocessed the reads with MiXCR, giving one entry per CDR3 protein. The table has about 470,000 distinct CDR3 sequences, roughly 46% seen once. Of note for this clonotype: Its antigen remains unknown.

The sample here was cultured PBMCs, taken from culture after CMV antigen stimulation. The chain is built from TRBV20-1 and TRBJ2-7; TRBD2 aligns across 10 bases. The TCR comes from a human donor in good health (CMV status not recorded). Some clones in this sample may be carry-over from other donors' samples. The CDR3 coding sequence is TGCAGTGCTAGCGGTCCCGGTGCTAGCGGGAGAGCCGGCTCTTACGAGCAGTACTTC. Protein sequence: CSASGPGASGRAGSYEQYF.